This is a list of T cell receptor beta chains from one sample in a study of OX40 agonist ivuxolimab in advanced cancers. Libraries were prepared by immunoSEQ multiplex PCR; TCRdb keeps only in-frame clonotypes and omits some of them. The top ten clones hold about 15% of a sample with tens of thousands of clones, less than 90% of them seen once. Sequenced material: CD4+ or CD8+ T cells sorted from blood, taken in a trial of the OX40 agonist ivuxolimab. These receptors were collected from an adult with an advanced solid tumor such as melanoma, head and neck, liver or kidney cancer. The CDR3 runs from the conserved cysteine through the conserved F or W. D genes are given only for firm matches. Part of the rows lack a size; the others show once, few, many or a class for expanded clones.

J: TRBJ2-2; D: TRBD2; V: TRBV13; size: .; length: 21; CDR3: CASSNYLGTSGGPNWGGELFF; DNA: TGTGCCAGCAGCAACTACCTCGGGACTAGCGGGGGCCCGAACTGGGGCGGGGAGCTGTTTTTT
J: TRBJ1-5; D: .; V: TRBV4-1; size: few; length: 13; CDR3: CASSQDINQPQHF; DNA: TGCGCCAGCAGCCAAGATATTAATCAGCCCCAGCATTTT
J: TRBJ2-7; D: .; V: TRBV7-2; size: .; length: 14; CDR3: CASSLAGLSYEQYF; DNA: TGTGCCAGCAGCTTAGCCGGGTTATCCTACGAGCAGTACTTC
J: TRBJ2-3; D: TRBD1; V: TRBV6-4; size: few; length: 14; CDR3: CASSGTGGTDTQYF; DNA: TGTGCCAGCAGCGGGACAGGGGGCACAGATACGCAGTATTTT
J: TRBJ1-1; D: .; V: TRBV2; size: .; length: 16; CDR3: CASSEDSGSMDTEAFF; DNA: TGTGCCAGCAGTGAAGATTCGGGGAGCATGGACACTGAAGCTTTCTTT
J: TRBJ2-7; D: .; V: TRBV27; size: .; length: 14; CDR3: CASSFGGASYEQYF; DNA: TGTGCCAGCAGTTTTGGGGGGGCCAGCTACGAGCAGTACTTC
J: TRBJ2-2; D: TRBD1; V: TRBV4-3; size: .; length: 15; CDR3: CASSQGTGYTGELFF; DNA: TGCGCCAGCAGCCAAGGGACAGGCTACACCGGGGAGCTGTTTTTT
J: TRBJ2-5; D: TRBD1; V: TRBV7-9; size: .; length: 16; CDR3: CASSPNRQGYQETQYF; DNA: TGTGCCAGCAGCCCTAATAGACAGGGTTACCAAGAGACCCAGTACTTC
J: TRBJ2-7; D: .; V: TRBV4-3; size: .; length: 14; CDR3: CASSQELENYEQYF; DNA: TGCGCCAGCAGCCAGGAGCTTGAGAACTACGAGCAGTACTTC
J: TRBJ2-7; D: .; V: TRBV19; size: once; length: 15; CDR3: CASSISKGAYYEQYF; DNA: TGTGCCAGTAGTATAAGTAAGGGCGCGTACTACGAGCAGTACTTC
J: TRBJ1-1; D: TRBD1; V: TRBV4-3; size: .; length: 15; CDR3: CASSQEGTGYTEAFF; DNA: TGCGCCAGCAGCCAAGAGGGGACAGGGTACACTGAAGCTTTCTTT
J: TRBJ2-1; D: TRBD1; V: TRBV7-6; size: .; length: 15; CDR3: CASSLDPGTDNEQFF; DNA: TGTGCCAGCAGCTTAGACCCCGGGACAGACAATGAGCAGTTCTTC
J: TRBJ1-1; D: TRBD1; V: TRBV25-1; size: .; length: 14; CDR3: CASSPRQGLTEAFF; DNA: TGTGCCAGCAGTCCCCGACAGGGTCTCACTGAAGCTTTCTTT
J: TRBJ1-1; D: .; V: TRBV7-9; size: .; length: 16; CDR3: CASSSSSLTGNTEAFF; DNA: TGTGCCAGCAGCTCCTCCAGTCTAACAGGGAACACTGAAGCTTTCTTT
J: TRBJ1-6; D: .; V: TRBV5-5; size: .; length: 13; CDR3: CASSLGEGTPLHF; DNA: TGTGCCAGCAGCTTGGGGGAAGGGACCCCCCTCCACTTT
J: TRBJ2-3; D: .; V: TRBV15; size: .; length: 15; CDR3: CATSARQESTDTQYF; DNA: TGTGCCACCAGCGCGCGACAGGAGAGCACAGATACGCAGTATTTT
J: TRBJ2-5; D: .; V: TRBV5-1; size: .; length: 15; CDR3: CASSSTGLHQETQYF; DNA: TGCGCCAGCAGCTCCACGGGACTTCATCAAGAGACCCAGTACTTC
J: TRBJ1-2; D: TRBD1; V: TRBV7-9; size: .; length: 16; CDR3: CASSLASVNRGGGYTF; DNA: TGTGCCAGCAGCTTAGCCTCGGTGAACAGGGGAGGTGGCTACACCTTC
J: TRBJ2-5; D: .; V: TRBV27; size: .; length: 11; CDR3: CASSVLGEQYF; DNA: TGTGCCAGCAGCGTTTTGGGAGAGCAGTACTTC
J: TRBJ1-4; D: .; V: TRBV2; size: .; length: 14; CDR3: CASSEGRGYEKLFF; DNA: TGTGCCAGCAGTGAAGGACGCGGTTATGAAAAACTATTTTTT
J: TRBJ2-7; D: .; V: TRBV10-2; size: .; length: 13; CDR3: CASSESTDYEQYF; DNA: TGCGCCAGCAGTGAGTCGACGGATTACGAGCAGTACTTC
J: TRBJ1-2; D: TRBD1; V: TRBV6-5; size: few; length: 14; CDR3: CASSNQGGGYGYTF; DNA: TGTGCCAGCAGCAATCAGGGGGGGGGCTATGGCTACACCTTC
J: TRBJ1-6; D: .; V: TRBV15; size: .; length: 14; CDR3: CATSRDGGVSPLHF; DNA: TGTGCCACCAGCAGAGATGGAGGGGTATCACCCCTCCACTTT
J: TRBJ2-3; D: TRBD2; V: TRBV7-9; size: .; length: 16; CDR3: CASSLSLAGDTDTQYF; DNA: TGTGCCAGCAGCTTGTCTCTAGCGGGGGACACAGATACGCAGTATTTT
J: TRBJ2-5; D: .; V: TRBV14; size: .; length: 14; CDR3: CASSQSGTGETQYF; DNA: TGTGCCAGCAGCCAATCGGGGACGGGGGAGACCCAGTACTTC
J: TRBJ1-1; D: .; V: TRBV9; size: .; length: 14; CDR3: CASSEGLSYAEAFF; DNA: TGTGCCAGCAGCGAGGGCCTCTCTTACGCTGAAGCTTTCTTT
J: TRBJ1-2; D: .; V: TRBV19; size: .; length: 13; CDR3: CASNPGGFYGYTF; DNA: TGTGCCAGTAACCCTGGAGGGTTCTATGGCTACACCTTC
J: TRBJ2-1; D: .; V: TRBV14; size: .; length: 16; CDR3: CASSRVGGVSYNEQFF; DNA: TGTGCCAGCAGCCGGGTCGGCGGTGTTTCCTACAATGAGCAGTTCTTC
J: TRBJ1-4; D: .; V: TRBV7-6; size: .; length: 16; CDR3: CASSPGGRGSNEKLFF; DNA: TGTGCCAGCAGCCCGGGGGGCAGGGGTTCTAATGAAAAACTGTTTTTT
J: TRBJ2-7; D: .; V: TRBV7-2; size: .; length: 15; CDR3: CASSLVQVLSYEQYF; DNA: TGTGCCAGCAGCTTAGTACAGGTCCTCTCCTACGAGCAGTACTTC
J: TRBJ2-1; D: TRBD1; V: TRBV29-1; size: few; length: 13; CDR3: CSARQGKYNEQFF; DNA: TGCAGCGCCCGACAGGGGAAGTACAATGAGCAGTTCTTC
J: TRBJ1-2; D: TRBD1; V: TRBV7-8; size: .; length: 14; CDR3: CASSLIASGGGYTF; DNA: TGTGCCAGCAGCCTTATAGCTTCAGGGGGTGGCTACACCTTC
J: TRBJ1-1; D: .; V: TRBV5-6; size: medium-sized; length: 15; CDR3: CATTLGPGLNTEAFF; DNA: TGTGCCACTACCCTGGGTCCAGGCTTGAACACTGAAGCTTTCTTT
J: TRBJ2-7; D: .; V: TRBV25-1; size: .; length: 15; CDR3: CASSEWGRSSYEQYF; DNA: TGTGCCAGCAGTGAATGGGGCAGAAGCTCCTACGAGCAGTACTTC
J: TRBJ1-4; D: TRBD1; V: TRBV6-1; size: .; length: 14; CDR3: CASSEIQGDEKLFF; DNA: TGTGCCAGCAGTGAAATACAGGGGGATGAAAAACTGTTTTTT
J: TRBJ1-1; D: .; V: TRBV5-6; size: .; length: 13; CDR3: CASSLGGPTEAFF; DNA: TGTGCCAGCAGCCTTGGTGGGCCCACTGAAGCTTTCTTT
J: TRBJ1-2; D: TRBD1; V: TRBV7-9; size: .; length: 14; CDR3: CASSLGDSNTGYTF; DNA: TGTGCCAGCAGCTTAGGGGACAGTAATACTGGCTACACCTTC
J: TRBJ1-2; D: .; V: TRBV27; size: .; length: 13; CDR3: CASSFGGDYGYTF; DNA: TGTGCCAGCAGTTTTGGGGGGGACTATGGCTACACCTTC
J: TRBJ1-4; D: TRBD1; V: TRBV7-8; size: .; length: 16; CDR3: CASSPGQGLANEKLFF; DNA: TGTGCCAGCAGCCCAGGACAGGGGTTGGCTAATGAAAAACTGTTTTTT
J: TRBJ1-4; D: .; V: TRBV6-5; size: .; length: 15; CDR3: CASSYSQGANEKLFF; DNA: TGTGCCAGCAGTTACTCGCAGGGAGCTAATGAAAAACTGTTTTTT
J: TRBJ2-7; D: TRBD2; V: TRBV7-2; size: .; length: 15; CDR3: CASSSRAGGLYEQYF; DNA: TGTGCCAGCAGTTCCAGGGCGGGGGGGCTCTACGAGCAGTACTTC
J: TRBJ1-1; D: .; V: TRBV4-2; size: .; length: 14; CDR3: CASSQERSNTEAFF; DNA: TGTGCCAGCAGCCAAGAGAGGTCGAACACTGAAGCTTTCTTT
J: TRBJ2-4; D: TRBD1; V: TRBV5-4; size: .; length: 13; CDR3: CASSSGTGNIQYF; DNA: TGTGCCAGCAGCTCCGGGACAGGGAACATTCAGTACTTC
J: TRBJ2-1; D: .; V: TRBV5-6; size: .; length: 11; CDR3: CASSLRSEQFF; DNA: TGTGCCAGCAGCTTGCGAAGTGAGCAGTTCTTC
J: TRBJ2-2; D: .; V: TRBV11-2; size: .; length: 13; CDR3: CASSSPLGWELFF; DNA: TGTGCCAGCAGCTCGCCCCTAGGCTGGGAGCTGTTTTTT
J: TRBJ2-7; D: TRBD1; V: TRBV6-6; size: once; length: 12; CDR3: CASSRDSYEQYF; DNA: TGTGCCAGCAGCAGGGACAGCTACGAGCAGTACTTC
J: TRBJ1-2; D: .; V: TRBV7-8; size: few; length: 13; CDR3: CASSFSAVYGYTF; DNA: TGTGCCAGCAGCTTCTCGGCCGTCTATGGCTACACCTTC